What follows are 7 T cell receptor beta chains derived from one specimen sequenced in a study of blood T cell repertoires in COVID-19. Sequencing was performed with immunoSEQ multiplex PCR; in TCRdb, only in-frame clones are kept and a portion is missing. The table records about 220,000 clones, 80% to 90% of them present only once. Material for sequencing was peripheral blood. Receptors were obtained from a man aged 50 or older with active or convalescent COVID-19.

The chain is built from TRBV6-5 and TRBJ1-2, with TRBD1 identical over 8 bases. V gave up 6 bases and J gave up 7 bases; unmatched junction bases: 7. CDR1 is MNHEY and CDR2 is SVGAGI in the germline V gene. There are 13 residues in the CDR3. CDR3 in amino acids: CASRPTGETGYTF. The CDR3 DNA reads TGTGCCAGCAGACCGACAGGGGAGACTGGCTACACCTTC.

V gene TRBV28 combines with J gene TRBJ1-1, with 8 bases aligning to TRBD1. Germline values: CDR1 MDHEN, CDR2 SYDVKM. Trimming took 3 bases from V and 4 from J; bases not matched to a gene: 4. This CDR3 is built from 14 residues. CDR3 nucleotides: TGTGCCAGCAGTTTGGACAGGGTTGGCACTGAAGCTTTCTTT. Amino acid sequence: CASSLDRVGTEAFF.

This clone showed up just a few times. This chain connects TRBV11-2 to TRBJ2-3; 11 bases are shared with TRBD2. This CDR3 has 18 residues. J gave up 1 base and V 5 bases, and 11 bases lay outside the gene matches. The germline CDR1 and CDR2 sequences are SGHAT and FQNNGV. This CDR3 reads CASSLRSSGRLGTDTQYF. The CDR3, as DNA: TGTGCCAGCAGCCTTCGTTCTAGCGGGAGGTTAGGCACAGATACGCAGTATTTT.

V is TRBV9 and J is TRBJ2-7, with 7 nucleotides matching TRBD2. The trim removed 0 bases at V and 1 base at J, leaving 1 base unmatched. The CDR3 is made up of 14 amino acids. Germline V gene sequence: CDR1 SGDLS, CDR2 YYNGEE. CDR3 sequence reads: CASSVDSGSYEQYF. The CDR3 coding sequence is TGTGCCAGCAGCGTAGATAGCGGGTCCTACGAGCAGTACTTC.

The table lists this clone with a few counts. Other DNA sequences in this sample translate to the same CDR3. The CDR3 DNA sequence: TGTGCCAGCAGTTCCCAGGGACTAGGTGGCTACACCTTC. Its protein is CASSSQGLGGYTF. V is TRBV27 and J is TRBJ1-2, with a tentative D call TRBD1 (5 bases). Trimming stripped 4 bases from V and 7 bases from J, with 13 bases between. Germline values: CDR1 MNHEY, CDR2 SMNVEV (reference sequence). The CDR3 extends over 13 amino acids.

CDR3 residues: CASSSSRDRGWNWETQYF. CDR3 nucleotide sequence: TGTGCCAGCAGTTCGAGCAGGGACAGGGGGTGGAATTGGGAGACCCAGTACTTC. The V and J genes are TRBV6-2 or TRBV6-3 and TRBJ2-5; 11 nucleotides match TRBD1. With V trimmed by 4 bases and J by 5 bases, 15 bases remained unmatched. This CDR3 region has 18 residues. Germline V gene sequence: CDR1 MNHEY, CDR2 SVGEGT.

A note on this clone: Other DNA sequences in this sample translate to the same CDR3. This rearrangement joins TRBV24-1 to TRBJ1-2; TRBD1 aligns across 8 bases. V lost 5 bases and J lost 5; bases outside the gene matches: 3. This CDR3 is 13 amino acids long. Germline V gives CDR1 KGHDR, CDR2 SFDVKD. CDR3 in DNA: TGTGCCACCAGTGCCCGGACAGGGTATGGCTACACCTTC. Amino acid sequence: CATSARTGYGYTF.